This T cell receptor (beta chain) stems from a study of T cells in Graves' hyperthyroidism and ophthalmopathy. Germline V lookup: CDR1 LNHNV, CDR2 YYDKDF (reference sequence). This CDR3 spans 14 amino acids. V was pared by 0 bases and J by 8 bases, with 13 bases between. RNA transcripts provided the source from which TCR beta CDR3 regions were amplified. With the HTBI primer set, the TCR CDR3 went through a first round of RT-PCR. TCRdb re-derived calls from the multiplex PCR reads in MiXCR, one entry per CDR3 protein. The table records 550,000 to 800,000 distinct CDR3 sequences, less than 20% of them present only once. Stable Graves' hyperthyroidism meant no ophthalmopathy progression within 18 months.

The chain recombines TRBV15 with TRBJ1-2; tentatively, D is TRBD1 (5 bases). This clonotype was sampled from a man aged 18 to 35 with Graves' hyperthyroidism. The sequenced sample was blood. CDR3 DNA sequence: TGTGCCACCAGCAGAGACCCGGGGACTATGGGCTACACCTTC. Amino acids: CATSRDPGTMGYTF.